Given below is one T cell receptor beta chain in context. Its antigen is unknown. Using constant-segment primers, 5'RACE produced TCR alpha and TCR beta cDNA libraries carrying sample barcodes and UMIs. TCRdb re-called the 5' RACE reads through MiXCR, storing one row per CDR3 protein. There are about 440,000 distinct CDR3 sequences in the sample; approximately 20% occur only once, and 7.5% to 10% lies in the top ten. This entry comes from a study of T-cell memory formation after mild COVID-19. Study in general: Largely donor-specific sequence clusters came from two donors.

Broader study findings: Mainly CM and EM harbored the contracting CD4+ clones; mainly EMRA harbored the CD8+ ones. Among clones contracting day 15 to 85, CD4/CD8 was balanced, whereas later expanders leaned CD4+.

The CDR3 is 16 amino acids. V trimming: 0 bases; J trimming: 8 bases; junction bases outside the gene matches: 9. In germline, CDR1 is SGHRS, CDR2 YFSETQ. The sequencing sample was made of PBMCs or a T cell subset sorted from them (not recorded which). The V call is TRBV5-1, the J call TRBJ2-1, with TRBD1 matching 9 bases. This receptor was obtained from an adult woman who had mild COVID-19 (a few samples of this study predate the infection). Cell type and time point are not known. The CDR3 sequence: CASSLARTGETYEQFF. The CDR3 DNA sequence: TGCGCCAGCAGCTTGGCAAGGACAGGGGAGACTTATGAGCAGTTCTTC.